This T cell receptor (beta chain) was recorded in a study of blood T cell repertoires in COVID-19. Across the study: Acute and convalescent COVID-19 specimens originated in the United States, Italy and Spain. PBMCs, B-cell-depleted T cells, or T cells provided the cDNA or gDNA that made up the material.

In the original analysis: Amplification of reference gene primers provided the estimated nucleated cell counts. The method was immunoSEQ multiplex PCR; TCRdb's version includes in-frame clones alone and lacks a portion of them. The V and J calls and clone size were taken over from that table, and D and trimming were inferred from the DNA. The data show some 88,000 clones, around 86% seen once. Regarding this clone: Other DNA sequences in the sample encode the same CDR3.

The clonotype was recovered from a man in his sixties with acute or convalescent COVID-19. Specimen: peripheral blood.

DNA for the CDR3: TGTGCCAGCAGTTTATCGCCGGGACAGAACTATGGCTACACCTTC. This sequence encodes CASSLSPGQNYGYTF. The V call is TRBV27, the J call TRBJ1-2, with 7 positions matching TRBD1. V was clipped by 0 bases and J by 2 bases; unmatched bases: 3. Per germline, CDR1 MNHEY and CDR2 SMNVEV (reference sequence). This CDR3 is 15 amino acids long.